Presented here are 8 T cell receptor beta chains from one specimen sequenced in a study of cytomegalovirus exposure and HLA in healthy donors. PCR used 60 Vbeta primers and 13 Jbeta primers. Repertoires were generated with immunoSEQ multiplex PCR, while TCRdb's copy carries only in-frame clones and drops some. The sample has roughly 170,000 clones, 84% seen once; the top ten hold 4% to 6%. Material: PBMCs. The receptors were sampled from a girl aged 5-17 years in good health and CMV-seropositive.

The J gene is TRBJ1-5, the V gene TRBV19; D unresolved. The CDR3 is 16 residues long. Trimming removed 10 bases from V and 6 bases from J, with 25 bases in between. From germline, CDR1 is LNHDA and CDR2 SQIVND (reference sequence). The CDR3 sequence: CATSLLRSASSQPQHF. CDR3 DNA: TGTGCCACCTCCCTCCTGAGATCCGCCTCGAGTCAGCCCCAGCATTTT.

The count of this clone is one. This rearrangement joins TRBV9 to TRBJ1-1; D possibly corresponds to TRBD1 (6 bases). This CDR3 comprises 15 residues. CDR1 is SGDLS and CDR2 is YYNGEE in the germline V gene. Trimming stripped 4 bases from V and 0 bases from J, with 13 bases between. DNA for the CDR3: TGTGCCAGCAGCCCGTCGGACAGTTTGAACACTGAAGCTTTCTTT. It is translated as CASSPSDSLNTEAFF.

This clone was seen a few times. Other DNA variants within this sample encode the same CDR3. The chain uses TRBV7-2 and TRBJ1-4, with D unresolved. Per germline, CDR1 SGHTA and CDR2 FQGNSA. The CDR3 totals 16 residues. V lost 2 bases and J 3 bases, leaving 13 bases between the germline ends. CDR3 residues: CASSLNLIAANEKLFF. The DNA of the CDR3 is TGTGCCAGCAGCTTAAATCTTATCGCGGCTAATGAAAAACTGTTTTTT.

V is TRBV7-9 and J is TRBJ2-2; 9 bases align to TRBD1. CDR1 is SEHNR and CDR2 is FQNEAQ in the germline V gene (reference sequence). V trimming: 5 bases; J trimming: 6 bases; junction bases outside the gene matches: 1. This CDR3 spans 13 amino acids. The CDR3 sequence is CASSRQGAGELFF. The CDR3 DNA follows: TGTGCCAGCAGCCGACAGGGGGCCGGGGAGCTGTTTTTT.

The chain combines TRBV2 with TRBJ2-1; 10 bases fit TRBD1. The V gene's germline CDR1 is SNHLY and CDR2 FYNNEI. The V segment lost 8 bases and the J segment 4 bases; nucleotides outside the gene matches: 11. CDR3 length: 16 residues. This CDR3 is CASARRGTGVYNEQFF. The CDR3 region has the DNA TGTGCCAGCGCACGGAGGGGGACAGGGGTATACAATGAGCAGTTCTTC.

The V call is TRBV5-1, the J call TRBJ1-1, with 8 bases fitting TRBD1. Trimming took 4 bases from V and 7 from J; bases not matched to a gene: 6. From germline, CDR1 is SGHRS and CDR2 YFSETQ. This CDR3 region has 13 residues. The CDR3: CASSPTGAVEAFF. In DNA, the CDR3 is TGCGCCAGCAGCCCGACAGGGGCGGTTGAAGCTTTCTTT. Filled out from reference TRBV5-1 and TRBJ1-1, the complete variable domain reads KAGVTQTPRYLIKTRGQQVTLSCSPISGHRSVSWYQQTPGQGLQFLFEYFSETQRNKGNFPGRFSGRQFSNSRSEMNVSTLELGDSALYLCASSPTGAVEAFFGQGTRLTVV.

V usage is TRBV5-1 and J usage is TRBJ1-1; TRBD1 matches 8 bases. Germline trimming cut 4 bases from V and 1 base from J; bases unmatched to any gene: 3. The CDR3 loop spans 14 amino acids. CDR1 and CDR2 (germline): SGHRS, YFSETQ. The CDR3 region has the DNA TGCGCCAGCAGCACAGGACAGGGGAACACTGAAGCTTTCTTT. This codes for CASSTGQGNTEAFF.

This chain connects TRBV19 to TRBJ2-1; 12 nucleotides align to TRBD1. Per germline, CDR1 LNHDA and CDR2 SQIVND (reference sequence). V gave up 3 bases and J gave up 9 bases; unmatched junction bases: 3. The CDR3 is 14 amino acids. The CDR3 DNA reads as TGTGCCAGTAGTATGGGACAGGGGGCTTCTGAGCAGTTCTTC. Its translation: CASSMGQGASEQFF.